The sequence of this T cell receptor beta chain was determined in a study of identical twins. Broader study findings: The study found excess low generation probability among twin-shared out-of-frame alpha sequences. With monozygotic twins, out-of-frame TCR alpha sharing exceeded what models estimated.

CDR1 SGHDN and CDR2 FVKESK come from the germline V gene. V gave up 3 bases and J gave up 7 bases, with 19 bases separating them. CDR3 length: 15 residues. A universal primer site came from template switching; cDNA carried unique molecular identifiers. Using its own MiXCR run on the 5' RACE reads, TCRdb lists one record per CDR3 protein. Counted here are 1.5 million or so distinct CDR3 sequences, more than 30% occurring once; the ten biggest clones make up approximately 0.25%. Among all donors, each was a healthy Caucasian. This clonotype showed up just once. Its specificity is unknown. The J gene is TRBJ2-7, the V gene TRBV14, with D tentatively TRBD2 (5 bases). This sequence was found in a newborn girl in good health. The sequenced sample consisted of cord blood. The CDR3 loop is CASSHPRGTYNEQYF. CDR3 nucleotides: TGTGCCAGCAGCCATCCCCGGGGAACCTACAATGAGCAGTACTTC.